This T cell receptor (beta chain) was sequenced during a study of cytomegalovirus exposure and HLA in healthy donors. Turning to this clone: The antigen is undetermined.

Notes on the study in general: As a later analysis showed, several of the most significant clusters appeared to be linked to common viral pathogens.

The PCR made use of 60 Vbeta and 13 Jbeta primers. Clones were sequenced by immunoSEQ multiplex PCR, and TCRdb holds only the in-frame ones, with some missing. The repertoire consists of under 200,000 clones, with under 85% occurring once and the leading ten covering about 3.4%. This CDR3 contains 15 residues. Per germline, CDR1 MNHEY and CDR2 SVGAGI. Losses at the gene ends were 5 bases for V and 2 bases for J; bases not matched to a gene: 9. The specimen sequenced was PBMCs. This TCR came from a female donor in good health and CMV-seronegative. This chain connects TRBV6-5 to TRBJ2-7; TRBD1 agrees at 7 bases. The CDR3 sequence is CASSRAGTVPYEQYF. DNA of the CDR3: TGTGCCAGCAGTCGAGCCGGGACAGTTCCCTACGAGCAGTACTTC.